This TCR beta chain was captured by sequencing in a study of T-cell reconstitution after alpha-beta-depleted transplantation in children. This CDR3 region has 11 residues. Looked up from germline, CDR1 is KGHSH and CDR2 is LQKENI. Trimming removed 3 bases from V and 7 bases from J, with 4 bases in between. This clonotype occurred many times. The antigen is unknown. Unique molecular identifiers featured in how the TCRbeta library was prepared. Each CDR3 protein gets one entry after TCRdb re-called the PCR reads with MiXCR. The sample consists of 250,000 to 300,000 distinct CDR3 sequences, around 10% of them appearing once. Whole-study findings and limits: In patients about two months after transplant, alpha-beta T cells reportedly arose from several hundred expanded graft clones.

This receptor was taken from a male patient aged 2-15 years who had a stem cell transplant for chronic granulomatous disease, so the T cells may come from the graft donor. The starting material was peripheral blood, obtained 180 days after TCRalphabeta/CD19-depleted stem cell transplant. The chain carries TRBV18 and TRBJ2-1; D remains unclear. CDR3 region: CASSPFNEQFF. CDR3 DNA: TGTGCCAGCTCACCCTTTAATGAGCAGTTCTTC.